This is a list of T cell receptor beta chains from one sample in a study of regulatory T cells in long-lasting Graves disease. TCRdb reprocessed the multiplex PCR reads with MiXCR, giving one entry per CDR3 protein. The profile shows 400,000 to 500,000 distinct CDR3 sequences, roughly 20% of them singletons. The input for sequencing was peripheral blood mononuclear cells (PBMCs), taken when the disease was refractory, from a patient treated with antithyroid drugs. These receptors came from a female donor with Graves disease. The CDR3 runs from the conserved cysteine through the conserved F or W. D genes are given only for firm matches. The size of a clone is reported for some rows only, either as once, few or many, or as a class for expanded clones.

NA	TRBV9	TRBJ2-7	many	TGTGCCAGCAGCCCCTCGTGGAACGAGCAGTACTTC	CASSPSWNEQYF
NA	TRBV19	TRBJ2-7	once	TGTGCCAGTAGTATAGATCTCGGCGGGATCTACGAGCAGTACTTC	CASSIDLGGIYEQYF
NA	TRBV29-1	TRBJ1-2	few	TGCAGCGTTGAAGAAAGAACCGGCCCTGGCTACACCTTC	CSVEERTGPGYTF
NA	TRBV27	TRBJ2-6	many	TGTGCCAGCGGTACCCGTTACAGAAAACCCTCTGGGGCCAACGTCCTGACTTTC	CASGTRYRKPSGANVLTF
TRBD1	TRBV5-1	TRBJ2-5	few	TGCGCCAGCAGCGCCTCGGACAGGGGAGGCGAGACCCAGTACTTC	CASSASDRGGETQYF
TRBD2	TRBV7-9	TRBJ2-5	NA	TGTGCCAGCAGCTCGACTAGCTTGGAGACCCAGTACTTC	CASSSTSLETQYF
TRBD2	TRBV11-2	TRBJ2-7	many	TGTGCCAGCAGCTTACGTAGACTAGCGGGAGGATACGAGCAGTACTTC	CASSLRRLAGGYEQYF
NA	TRBV24-1	TRBJ2-4	NA	TGTGCCACCCGTGACATTCAGTACTTC	CATRDIQYF
TRBD2	TRBV5-4	TRBJ2-3	NA	TGTGCCAGCAGCCCTTCCCTAGCGGGAGTCCATACGCAGTATTTT	CASSPSLAGVHTQYF
TRBD1	TRBV7-9	TRBJ2-2	NA	TGCACCGGGACAGGGGAATCTAAAGGCTCCGGGGAGCTGTTTTTT	CTGTGESKGSGELFF
TRBD1	TRBV13	TRBJ2-7	many	TGTGCCAGCAGCTCAACAGGGACAGGACGGTCCTACGAGCAGTACTTC	CASSSTGTGRSYEQYF
TRBD1	TRBV6-1	TRBJ2-5	many	TGTGCCAGCACCCCTTACACGGGACAGGGCAAAGAGACCCAGTACTTC	CASTPYTGQGKETQYF
NA	TRBV5-4	TRBJ2-7	NA	TGTGCCAGCAGCTCGGCGGGTGAGCAGTACTTC	CASSSAGEQYF
NA	TRBV2	TRBJ2-7	many	TGTGCCAGTCATTGGGGGTCTCCCTACGAGCAGTACTTC	CASHWGSPYEQYF
NA	TRBV18	TRBJ2-4	many	TGTGCCAGCTCACCAGGGGCGGGAGCCAAAAACATTCAGTACTTC	CASSPGAGAKNIQYF
NA	TRBV30	TRBJ2-7	few	TGTGCCTGGAGTGGGAACTACGAGCAGTACTTC	CAWSGNYEQYF
NA	TRBV27	TRBJ1-4	few	TGTGCCAGCAGTTTTTGGGGTGGGAGTGAAAAACTGTTTTTT	CASSFWGGSEKLFF
NA	TRBV7-6	TRBJ1-1	many	TGTGCCAGCAGCCCTCGGGTGGGGGCGAACACTGAAGCTTTCTTT	CASSPRVGANTEAFF
TRBD1	TRBV25-1	TRBJ2-2	NA	TGTGCCAGCAGTGCGGGGACAGACACCGGGGAGCTGTTTTTT	CASSAGTDTGELFF
TRBD1	TRBV24-1	TRBJ2-3	few	TGTGCCACCAGTGATTGGGGACAGGGGGCGCGGGTTTCTGGCACAGATACGCAGTATTTT	CATSDWGQGARVSGTDTQYF
NA	TRBV20-1	TRBJ2-7	few	TGCAGTGCTAGGGCGGCGGATACGACCTACGAGCAGTACTTC	CSARAADTTYEQYF
NA	TRBV28	TRBJ2-1	NA	TGTGCCAGCAGTTTAGAGGGAGCGCGGGAGCAGTTCTTC	CASSLEGAREQFF
NA	TRBV6-1	TRBJ2-7	few	TGTGCCAGCAGTGAACGCCAAGGGGCTGCCTACGAGCAGTACTTC	CASSERQGAAYEQYF
NA	TRBV11-2	TRBJ1-4	many	TGTGCCAGCAGCTTACAGGGCCATGGGGCTAATGAAAAACTGTTTTTT	CASSLQGHGANEKLFF